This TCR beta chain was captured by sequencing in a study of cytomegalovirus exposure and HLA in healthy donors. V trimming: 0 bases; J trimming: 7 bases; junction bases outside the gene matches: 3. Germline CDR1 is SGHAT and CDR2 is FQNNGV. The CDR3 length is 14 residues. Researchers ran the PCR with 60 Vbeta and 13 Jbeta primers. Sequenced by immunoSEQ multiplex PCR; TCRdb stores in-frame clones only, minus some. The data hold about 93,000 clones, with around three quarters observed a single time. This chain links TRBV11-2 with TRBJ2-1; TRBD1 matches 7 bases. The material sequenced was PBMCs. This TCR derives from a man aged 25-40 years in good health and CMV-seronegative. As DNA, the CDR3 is TGTGCCAGCAGCTTAGAGGGACAGAAGAATGAGCAGTTCTTC. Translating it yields CASSLEGQKNEQFF.